What follows are 30 T cell receptor beta chains derived from one specimen sequenced in a study of T cell repertoires in cytomegalovirus infection. Their cognate antigens are unknown. TCRdb fed the reads into MiXCR, producing one record per CDR3 protein. The repertoire consists of fewer than 200,000 distinct CDR3 sequences, with about a fifth occurring once and the leading ten covering roughly 25%. The source material was CD8+ T cells from cultured PBMCs, sampled from culture after CMV antigen stimulation. The receptors stem from a human donor in good health (CMV status not recorded). Some clones in this sample may be carry-over from other donors' samples.

CDR3 DNA sequence: TGTGCCAGCAGTTTATCGCATCGACAGGGATTATTCTATGGCTACACCTTC. As protein: CASSLSHRQGLFYGYTF. This chain uses TRBV27 with TRBJ1-2, with 7 bases that match TRBD1. The V and J ends lost 0 bases and 4 bases, in that order; junction bases with no gene match: 11. The CDR3 is 17 amino acids. Germline V lookup: CDR1 MNHEY, CDR2 SMNVEV (reference sequence).

In its sample, this clonotype was seen a few times. The chain recombines TRBV7-2 with TRBJ1-4; D not certain. The CDR3 is made up of 15 amino acids. V shed 1 base and J shed 3 bases, with 9 bases lying between them. The germline V gene encodes CDR1 SGHTA and CDR2 FQGNSA. The CDR3 spells CASSLVRAANEKLFF. The CDR3 DNA reads as TGTGCCAGCAGCTTAGTACGGGCGGCTAATGAAAAACTGTTTTTT.

V is TRBV7-2 and J is TRBJ1-2, with D uncertain. The CDR3 extends over 15 amino acids. V lost 8 bases to trimming and J lost 0 bases, with 16 bases between them. CDR1 SGHTA and CDR2 FQGNSA come from the germline V gene. CDR3 protein: CASHPDASPNYGYTF. DNA for the CDR3: TGTGCCAGCCACCCTGACGCAAGTCCTAACTATGGCTACACCTTC.

This clonotype was observed a handful of times. The rearrangement joins TRBV4-1 to TRBJ2-7; 8 bases align to TRBD1. Germline CDR1 and CDR2: MGHRA and YSYEKL. Unmatched junction bases numbered 10, after V lost 6 bases and J lost 3 bases. The CDR3 contains 15 residues. Written as DNA, the CDR3 is TGCGCCAGCAGTCCTAGTAAGACAGGGGTCTACGAGCAGTACTTC. Translating it yields CASSPSKTGVYEQYF.

The chain uses TRBV4-1 and TRBJ2-7, with TRBD1 identical over 9 bases. Germline CDR1 MGHRA, CDR2 YSYEKL. The CDR3 runs 18 residues. V shed 0 bases and J 3 bases; nucleotides not matched to a gene: 12. The CDR3 loop is CASSQEGLGDREHYEQYF. The DNA of the CDR3 is TGCGCCAGCAGCCAAGAGGGGCTAGGGGACAGGGAGCACTACGAGCAGTACTTC.

The J gene is TRBJ1-1, the V gene TRBV11-2; D unresolved. Germline V gene sequence: CDR1 SGHAT, CDR2 FQNNGV. The length of the CDR3 is 13 residues. Trimming pared 3 bases from V and 4 bases from J, leaving 9 bases between. The CDR3 loop reads CASSFGGVTEAFF. CDR3 sequence (DNA): TGTGCCAGCAGCTTCGGCGGAGTCACTGAAGCTTTCTTT.

This clonotype was observed a handful of times. This chain uses TRBV7-2 with TRBJ1-4, with unresolved D. This CDR3 comprises 13 residues. In germline, CDR1 is SGHTA, CDR2 FQGNSA. V dropped 6 bases and J dropped 1 base, with 6 bases sitting between them. The CDR3 sequence is CASRGGTNEKLFF. The CDR3 DNA reads as TGTGCCAGCAGGGGAGGAACTAATGAAAAACTGTTTTTT.

This clonotype was observed a handful of times. The chain joins TRBV7-2 to TRBJ2-5; D is uncertain. Germline CDR1 SGHTA, CDR2 FQGNSA. Trimming removed 3 bases at V and 0 bases at J, with 8 bases between. The CDR3 has 14 amino acids. The CDR3 nucleotides are TGTGCCAGCAGCTTGACGACTTACCAAGAGACCCAGTACTTC. Translating it yields CASSLTTYQETQYF. The entire variable domain, with the rest obtained from reference TRBV7-2 and TRBJ2-5, is as follows: GAGVSQSPSNKVTEKGKDVELRCDPISGHTALYWYRQSLGQGLEFLIYFQGNSAPDKSGLPSDRFSAERTGGSVSTLTIQRTQQEDSAVYLCASSLTTYQETQYFGPGTRLLVL.

This clonotype was recorded only once. This chain uses TRBV7-8 with TRBJ2-7; D possibly corresponds to TRBD2 (6 bases). The CDR3 totals 13 residues. CDR1 and CDR2 from the germline V gene are SGHVS and FQNEAQ. V was trimmed by 5 bases and J by 5 bases, leaving 13 bases between them. This CDR3 reads CASSRRGSHEQYF. CDR3 DNA: TGTGCCAGCAGCCGGAGGGGTAGCCACGAGCAGTACTTC. Supplemented by reference TRBV7-8 and TRBJ2-7, the full variable domain reads GAGVSQSPRYKVAKRGQDVALRCDPISGHVSLFWYQQALGQGPEFLTYFQNEAQLDKSGLPSDRFFAERPEGSVSTLKIQRTQQEDSAVYLCASSRRGSHEQYFGPGTRLTVT.

The rearrangement joins TRBV7-8 to TRBJ1-1; no definite D call. The CDR3 consists of 13 residues. Germline V gene data show CDR1 as SGHVS and CDR2 as FQNEAQ. V was pared by 3 bases and J by 5 bases, with 10 bases between. The CDR3 spells CASSFARRTEAFF. CDR3 coding DNA: TGTGCCAGCAGCTTTGCTCGGAGGACTGAAGCTTTCTTT.

J is TRBJ1-1 and V is TRBV2, with 7 positions matching TRBD1. Trimming cost V 6 bases and J 7 bases; bases outside gene matches: 5. Germline lookup yields CDR1 SNHLY and CDR2 FYNNEI. The CDR3 sequence is 12 residues long. The CDR3 reads CASSQTGNEAFF. The CDR3 DNA reads as TGTGCCAGCAGCCAGACAGGGAATGAAGCTTTCTTT. The whole variable domain, filled in from reference TRBV2 and TRBJ1-1, reads EPEVTQTPSHQVTQMGQEVILRCVPISNHLYFYWYRQILGQKVEFLVSFYNNEISEKSEIFDDQFSVERPDGSNFTLKIRSTKLEDSAMYFCASSQTGNEAFFGQGTRLTVV.

This clonotype was seen more than once but under ten times. The chain links TRBV7-6 to TRBJ2-3; 7 bases are a match to TRBD1. The germline gives CDR1 SGHVS, CDR2 FNYEAQ. This CDR3 region has 16 residues. J lost 6 bases, V lost 2 bases, and 11 bases had no gene match. The DNA for the CDR3 is TGTGCCAGCAGCTTATCGTCCCGACAGGGAAGGGATACGCAGTATTTT. It yields the protein CASSLSSRQGRDTQYF.

This clonotype has more than one count but fewer than ten. V usage is TRBV7-2 and J usage is TRBJ1-2; D unresolved. Trimming took 5 bases from V and 6 from J, leaving 7 bases between them. Germline assignment: CDR1 SGHTA and CDR2 FQGNSA. This CDR3 has 11 residues. CDR3 region: CASSPLNGYTF. The CDR3 coding sequence is TGTGCCAGCAGCCCTCTTAATGGCTACACCTTC. Full variable domain (outside the CDR3, taken from reference TRBV7-2 and TRBJ1-2): GAGVSQSPSNKVTEKGKDVELRCDPISGHTALYWYRQSLGQGLEFLIYFQGNSAPDKSGLPSDRFSAERTGGSVSTLTIQRTQQEDSAVYLCASSPLNGYTFGSGTRLTVV.

The chain recombines TRBV7-2 with TRBJ2-3, with 7 bases lining up with TRBD1. With 5 bases clipped from V and 2 bases from J, the junction kept 10 bases outside the gene matches. The CDR3 loop spans 16 amino acids. Germline V CDR1 and CDR2: SGHTA, FQGNSA. CDR3: CASSPRTGQYTDTQYF. In DNA, the CDR3 is TGTGCCAGCAGCCCCCGGACAGGACAATACACAGATACGCAGTATTTT. Using reference TRBV7-2 and TRBJ2-3 for the parts outside the CDR3, the full variable domain is GAGVSQSPSNKVTEKGKDVELRCDPISGHTALYWYRQSLGQGLEFLIYFQGNSAPDKSGLPSDRFSAERTGGSVSTLTIQRTQQEDSAVYLCASSPRTGQYTDTQYFGPGTRLTVL.

The rearrangement joins TRBV10-3 to TRBJ1-6, with a tentative D call TRBD1 (5 bases). V gave up 0 bases and J gave up 7 bases, with 10 bases separating them. In germline, CDR1 is ENHRY, CDR2 SYGVKD. The CDR3 has 15 amino acids. The CDR3 DNA reads TGTGCCATCAGTGAGTCAGTGGCAGGGAATTCACCCCTCCACTTT. This sequence encodes CAISESVAGNSPLHF.

The chain couples TRBV6-5 to TRBJ1-1; TRBD1 might be the D (6 bases). Germline lookup yields CDR1 MNHEY and CDR2 SVGAGI. CDR3 length: 16 residues. V lost 2 bases to trimming and J lost 1 base, with 14 bases between them. The CDR3 sequence: CASSYRIGTPNTEAFF. The DNA for the CDR3 is TGTGCCAGCAGTTACCGAATCGGGACACCGAACACTGAAGCTTTCTTT.

This chain's CDR3 is CASSPEGDWEYQETQYF. CDR3 DNA sequence: TGTGCCAGCAGCCCCGAGGGGGACTGGGAGTACCAAGAGACCCAGTACTTC. This chain links TRBV7-6 with TRBJ2-5; D could derive from TRBD1 or TRBD2 (6 bases each). V lost 5 bases and J lost 0, with 19 bases in between. Germline lookup yields CDR1 SGHVS and CDR2 FNYEAQ. The CDR3 covers 17 residues.

The J gene is TRBJ1-4, the V gene TRBV7-6, with no clear D. The CDR3 length is 14 residues. Germline V CDR1 and CDR2: SGHVS, FNYEAQ. The ends were cut back, 2 bases at V and 6 bases at J, with 10 bases in the middle. This CDR3 is CASSLSRNHEKLFF. The CDR3, as DNA: TGTGCCAGCAGCTTAAGTCGGAATCATGAAAAACTGTTTTTT.

The chain is built from TRBV6-6 and TRBJ1-5, with 8 bases lining up with TRBD1. Germline V gene sequence: CDR1 MNHNY, CDR2 SVGAGI (reference sequence). The CDR3 length is 17 residues. V gave up 2 bases and J gave up 6 bases; unmatched junction bases: 12. The CDR3: CASSYPEGWTGTQPQHF. The CDR3 nucleotides are TGTGCCAGCAGTTACCCAGAAGGTTGGACAGGGACTCAGCCCCAGCATTTT.

For the CDR3, the DNA is TGTGCCAGCAGTTATGACTCGATTAGCAATCAGCCCCAGCATTTT. Translating gives CASSYDSISNQPQHF. The chain employs TRBV12-3 or TRBV12-4 and TRBJ1-5, with no clear D. CDR3 length: 15 residues. The germline V and J ends were trimmed by 4 bases and 0 bases, with 10 bases remaining between them.

V is TRBV5-6 and J is TRBJ2-1; the D is unclear. The CDR3 is made up of 12 amino acids. V was clipped by 4 bases and J by 7 bases, with 9 bases between them. Per germline, CDR1 SGHDT and CDR2 YYEEEE. CDR3 amino acids: CASSQDGNEQFF. CDR3 nucleotides: TGTGCCAGCAGCCAGGATGGGAATGAGCAGTTCTTC.

The chain has TRBV18 and TRBJ2-7; the D is unclear. CDR3 length equals 14 residues. In germline, CDR1 is KGHSH, CDR2 LQKENI. V was clipped by 3 bases and J by 2 bases, with 11 bases between them. The CDR3 sequence is CASSPKKEPYEQYF. The CDR3, as DNA: TGTGCCAGCTCACCTAAAAAGGAGCCCTACGAGCAGTACTTC.

This chain joins TRBV7-2 and TRBJ2-3; a possible D gene is TRBD1 (6 bases). The CDR3 length is 13 residues. Germline assignment: CDR1 SGHTA and CDR2 FQGNSA. V was cut by 8 bases and J by 1 base, with 10 bases left in between. CDR3 in amino acids: CASEGQRTDTQYF. The CDR3 DNA follows: TGTGCCAGCGAGGGACAACGCACAGATACGCAGTATTTT. Full variable domain (rest looked up from reference TRBV7-2 and TRBJ2-3): GAGVSQSPSNKVTEKGKDVELRCDPISGHTALYWYRQSLGQGLEFLIYFQGNSAPDKSGLPSDRFSAERTGGSVSTLTIQRTQQEDSAVYLCASEGQRTDTQYFGPGTRLTVL.

This clonotype appeared a few times. The chain employs TRBV5-8 and TRBJ1-1, with 7 bases identical to TRBD1. Trimming at V came to 1 base and at J to 4 bases, leaving 10 bases not matched to a gene. Germline loops: CDR1 SGHTS, CDR2 YDEGEE. The CDR3 has 16 residues. The DNA for the CDR3 is TGTGCCAGCAGCTTGTCCCAGCGACAGGGAGTCACTGAAGCTTTCTTT. Protein product: CASSLSQRQGVTEAFF.

The rearrangement uses TRBV12-3 or TRBV12-4 and TRBJ1-1, with D uncertain. V was trimmed by 3 bases and J by 4 bases, leaving 9 bases between them. CDR3 size: 13 residues. The CDR3 DNA follows: TGTGCCAGCAGTTTTGGTAGGGTCACTGAAGCTTTCTTT. Protein: CASSFGRVTEAFF.

This clonotype was recorded at least ten times. Compared with germline, one end of the junction differs, possibly owing to a read error. The gene calls are TRBV7-7 and TRBJ2-5; weak D call: TRBD1 (5 bases). Germline V gene data show CDR1 as SSHAT and CDR2 as FNYEAQ (reference sequence). This CDR3 contains 15 residues. The CDR3 spells CASSSHPGYQETQYF. CDR3 nucleotides: TGTGCTAGCAGTTCACACCCAGGGTACCAAGAGACCCAGTACTTC. The complete variable domain, with remaining parts taken from reference TRBV7-7 and TRBJ2-5, reads GAGVSQSPRYKVTKRGQDVTLRCDPISSHATLYWYQQALGQGPEFLTYFNYEAQPDKSGLPSDRFSAERPEGSISTLTIQRTEQRDSAMYRCASSSHPGYQETQYFGPGTRLLVL.

This clonotype has a count of ten or more. This chain connects TRBV7-2 to TRBJ2-1, with TRBD2 matching 9 bases. The J segment lost 4 bases and the V segment lost 2 bases, leaving 12 bases of the junction unmatched. CDR1 SGHTA and CDR2 FQGNSA come from the germline V gene. CDR3 length: 18 amino acids. CDR3 nucleotide sequence: TGTGCCAGCAGCTTATTAATATGGGGTAGCGGGGGATACAATGAGCAGTTCTTC. Protein: CASSLLIWGSGGYNEQFF.

The chain joins TRBV28 to TRBJ1-4; tentative D call: TRBD1 (6 bases). The CDR3 has 18 amino acids. Trimming left V 6 bases short and J 3 bases short, with 23 bases between. The germline V gene encodes CDR1 MDHEN and CDR2 SYDVKM. The CDR3 nucleotides are TGTGCCAGCAGCCCCGGGGGGGCTGGAAGGGTAGCTAATGAAAAACTGTTTTTT. As protein: CASSPGGAGRVANEKLFF.

This chain links TRBV12-3 or TRBV12-4 with TRBJ2-7; 8 nucleotides line up with TRBD2. The CDR3 has 15 residues. V lost 2 bases to trimming and J lost 2 bases; unmatched junction nucleotides: 5. DNA for the CDR3: TGTGCCAGCAGTTTATCCCCTAGCGGGCCCTACGAGCAGTACTTC. This encodes CASSLSPSGPYEQYF.

This rearrangement joins TRBV2 to TRBJ2-1; possible D gene TRBD1, 5 bases. V lost 5 bases to trimming and J lost 0 bases, with 8 bases between them. The CDR3 loop spans 14 amino acids. CDR1 is SNHLY and CDR2 is FYNNEI in the germline V gene. CDR3 region: CASSRQSSYNEQFF. The CDR3 region has the DNA TGTGCCAGCAGTAGACAGAGCTCCTACAATGAGCAGTTCTTC.